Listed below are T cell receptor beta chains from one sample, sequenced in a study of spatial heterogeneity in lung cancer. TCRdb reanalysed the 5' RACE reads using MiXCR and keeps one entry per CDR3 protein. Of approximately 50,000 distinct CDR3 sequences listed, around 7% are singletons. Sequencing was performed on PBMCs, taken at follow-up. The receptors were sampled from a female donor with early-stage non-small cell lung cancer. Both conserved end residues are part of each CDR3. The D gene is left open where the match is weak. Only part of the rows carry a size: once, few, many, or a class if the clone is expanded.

CDR3 DNA: TGTGCCAGCAGCCGCCGGTGGATCTCCTACGAGCAGTACTTC
CDR3 protein: CASSRRWISYEQYF
clone size: few
CDR3 length: 14
D gene: .
V gene: TRBV5-6
J gene: TRBJ2-7

CDR3 DNA: TGTGCCAGCAGTGAGGGTGGGAACCAAGAGACCCAGTACTTC
CDR3 protein: CASSEGGNQETQYF
clone size: many
CDR3 length: 14
D gene: .
V gene: TRBV2
J gene: TRBJ2-5

CDR3 DNA: TGTGCCAGCAGCGAGACCGGGACAGCAAGCGAAAAACTGTTTTTT
CDR3 protein: CASSETGTASEKLFF
clone size: many
CDR3 length: 15
D gene: TRBD1
V gene: TRBV7-2
J gene: TRBJ1-4

CDR3 DNA: TGTGCCAGCAGAATCGGGGGGGCCGGGGAGCTGTTTTTT
CDR3 protein: CASRIGGAGELFF
clone size: .
CDR3 length: 13
D gene: TRBD2
V gene: TRBV6-5
J gene: TRBJ2-2

CDR3 DNA: TGTGCCAGCAGTTACGGCGCCGGGCCCTCCTACGAGCAGTACTTC
CDR3 protein: CASSYGAGPSYEQYF
clone size: few
CDR3 length: 15
D gene: .
V gene: TRBV6-6
J gene: TRBJ2-7

CDR3 DNA: TGTGCCAGCAGTTCGGCCGGACGGTATCAGCCCCAGCATTTT
CDR3 protein: CASSSAGRYQPQHF
clone size: many
CDR3 length: 14
D gene: .
V gene: TRBV12-3/TRBV12-4
J gene: TRBJ1-5

CDR3 DNA: TGTGCCAGCAGCTCGACAGGGGTGAACTATGGCTACACCTTC
CDR3 protein: CASSSTGVNYGYTF
clone size: few
CDR3 length: 14
D gene: TRBD1
V gene: TRBV7-9
J gene: TRBJ1-2

CDR3 DNA: TGCGCCAGCAGCCATCAACAGGGGATGAACACTGAAGCTTTCTTT
CDR3 protein: CASSHQQGMNTEAFF
clone size: .
CDR3 length: 15
D gene: TRBD1
V gene: TRBV4-1
J gene: TRBJ1-1

CDR3 DNA: TGCAGTGCTAGAGGAGGGAGAAACACCATATATTTT
CDR3 protein: CSARGGRNTIYF
clone size: many
CDR3 length: 12
D gene: .
V gene: TRBV20-1
J gene: TRBJ1-3

CDR3 DNA: TGCGCCAGCAGCCAACGGGACGGCTATGGCTACACCTTC
CDR3 protein: CASSQRDGYGYTF
clone size: many
CDR3 length: 13
D gene: .
V gene: TRBV5-1
J gene: TRBJ1-2

CDR3 DNA: TGTGCCAGCAGCGTAGATCAGGGGGCAGGGGAGACCCAGTACTTC
CDR3 protein: CASSVDQGAGETQYF
clone size: many
CDR3 length: 15
D gene: TRBD1
V gene: TRBV9
J gene: TRBJ2-5

CDR3 DNA: TGTGCCAGCACCTTAGACAGAAGGGACCGGGGCTACACCTTC
CDR3 protein: CASTLDRRDRGYTF
clone size: .
CDR3 length: 14
D gene: .
V gene: TRBV12-3/TRBV12-4
J gene: TRBJ1-2

CDR3 DNA: TGTGCCAGCAGTGGGACAGCCTATGGCTACACCTTC
CDR3 protein: CASSGTAYGYTF
clone size: many
CDR3 length: 12
D gene: .
V gene: TRBV2
J gene: TRBJ1-2

CDR3 DNA: TGTGCCAGCAGCCGCAGGGACACAGATACGCAGTATTTT
CDR3 protein: CASSRRDTDTQYF
clone size: few
CDR3 length: 13
D gene: .
V gene: TRBV6-2/TRBV6-3
J gene: TRBJ2-3

CDR3 DNA: TGTGCCAGCTCCGGGGTGTGGGAATATGGCTACACCTTC
CDR3 protein: CASSGVWEYGYTF
clone size: many
CDR3 length: 13
D gene: .
V gene: TRBV7-9
J gene: TRBJ1-2

CDR3 DNA: TGTGCCAGCAGACCGGGACAGGGGCTCGGTGGCTACACCTTC
CDR3 protein: CASRPGQGLGGYTF
clone size: .
CDR3 length: 14
D gene: TRBD1
V gene: TRBV7-2
J gene: TRBJ1-2

CDR3 DNA: TGTGCCAGCAGTTTAGAGACAGGGGGGCACGAAGCTTTCTTT
CDR3 protein: CASSLETGGHEAFF
clone size: .
CDR3 length: 14
D gene: TRBD1
V gene: TRBV12-3/TRBV12-4
J gene: TRBJ1-1

CDR3 DNA: TGCAGTGCTACGGGGGCAGGGAGGTACGAGCAGTACTTC
CDR3 protein: CSATGAGRYEQYF
clone size: many
CDR3 length: 13
D gene: .
V gene: TRBV20-1
J gene: TRBJ2-7

CDR3 DNA: TGTGCCAGCAGCACCGCGGGGGGTTACACAGATACGCAGTATTTT
CDR3 protein: CASSTAGGYTDTQYF
clone size: few
CDR3 length: 15
D gene: TRBD2
V gene: TRBV7-2
J gene: TRBJ2-3

CDR3 DNA: TGTGCCAGCTCACCCCAACGAGAGACCCAGTACTTC
CDR3 protein: CASSPQRETQYF
clone size: .
CDR3 length: 12
D gene: .
V gene: TRBV18
J gene: TRBJ2-5

CDR3 DNA: TGCGCCAGCAGCCCCCAACGACTAGCCGAAGAGACCCAGTACTTC
CDR3 protein: CASSPQRLAEETQYF
clone size: many
CDR3 length: 15
D gene: TRBD2
V gene: TRBV5-1
J gene: TRBJ2-5

CDR3 DNA: TGTGCCAGCAGCTCCGAGGGTTTCAGAGAGACCCAGTACTTC
CDR3 protein: CASSSEGFRETQYF
clone size: few
CDR3 length: 14
D gene: .
V gene: TRBV7-8
J gene: TRBJ2-5

CDR3 DNA: TGTGCCAGCAGTCCTAGGCCCGGCTCGAATGAGCAGTTCTTC
CDR3 protein: CASSPRPGSNEQFF
clone size: many
CDR3 length: 14
D gene: .
V gene: TRBV6-2/TRBV6-3
J gene: TRBJ2-1

CDR3 DNA: TGTGCCAGCAGTTACCGCCCTATATTGTACAGGGAGGGCGAAAAACTGTTTTTT
CDR3 protein: CASSYRPILYREGEKLFF
clone size: many
CDR3 length: 18
D gene: .
V gene: TRBV6-5
J gene: TRBJ1-4

CDR3 DNA: TGTGCCAGCAGCCCGACCGGACGGGGTAATGAAAAACTGTTTTTT
CDR3 protein: CASSPTGRGNEKLFF
clone size: .
CDR3 length: 15
D gene: .
V gene: TRBV11-2
J gene: TRBJ1-4

CDR3 DNA: TGTGCCAGCAGCTTTCCCCCCGGGACCGCCACCTTC
CDR3 protein: CASSFPPGTATF
clone size: .
CDR3 length: 12
D gene: .
V gene: TRBV11-2
J gene: TRBJ1-2

CDR3 DNA: TGCGCCAGCAGCTTGGCTGGACAGGGGAGTCCGGAGCAGTACTTC
CDR3 protein: CASSLAGQGSPEQYF
clone size: .
CDR3 length: 15
D gene: TRBD1
V gene: TRBV5-1
J gene: TRBJ2-7

CDR3 DNA: TGTGCCACCAGCAGAGATGTAGACTCTTCCACAGATACGCAGTATTTT
CDR3 protein: CATSRDVDSSTDTQYF
clone size: few
CDR3 length: 16
D gene: .
V gene: TRBV15
J gene: TRBJ2-3

CDR3 DNA: TGTGCCAGCAGTGAAGCGCTTCCGGGGCCGGGCTCACCCCTCCACTTT
CDR3 protein: CASSEALPGPGSPLHF
clone size: .
CDR3 length: 16
D gene: .
V gene: TRBV2
J gene: TRBJ1-6

CDR3 DNA: TGTGCCAGCAGCCTAGGACTAGCGGGGGGGAGAGAGACCCAGTACTTC
CDR3 protein: CASSLGLAGGRETQYF
clone size: .
CDR3 length: 16
D gene: TRBD2
V gene: TRBV7-2
J gene: TRBJ2-5

CDR3 DNA: TGCAGTGCTAGTAGTGGGAGGACACAAGAGACCCAGTACTTC
CDR3 protein: CSASSGRTQETQYF
clone size: few
CDR3 length: 14
D gene: .
V gene: TRBV20-1
J gene: TRBJ2-5

CDR3 DNA: TGCAGTGCCTTTTCTCAGGGGATGAACTATGGCTACACCTTC
CDR3 protein: CSAFSQGMNYGYTF
clone size: many
CDR3 length: 14
D gene: .
V gene: TRBV20-1
J gene: TRBJ1-2

CDR3 DNA: TGTGCCCCGTCCCGGGTCAGCCTTCATGGCACAGATACGCAGTATTTT
CDR3 protein: CAPSRVSLHGTDTQYF
clone size: few
CDR3 length: 16
D gene: .
V gene: TRBV7-9
J gene: TRBJ2-3

CDR3 DNA: TGTGCCAGCAGTTGGCTCCGGGACAGGGGGCTCACTGGGGCCAACGTCCTGACTTTC
CDR3 protein: CASSWLRDRGLTGANVLTF
clone size: .
CDR3 length: 19
D gene: TRBD1
V gene: TRBV6-5
J gene: TRBJ2-6

CDR3 DNA: TGTGCCAGCTCAGCCGGCTGGGGGACGAACACCGGGGAGCTGTTTTTT
CDR3 protein: CASSAGWGTNTGELFF
clone size: few
CDR3 length: 16
D gene: .
V gene: TRBV18
J gene: TRBJ2-2

CDR3 DNA: TGTGCCAGCAGCCCGAACAGGGTCCCAAGGGCGGCCCATGGCTACACCTTC
CDR3 protein: CASSPNRVPRAAHGYTF
clone size: .
CDR3 length: 17
D gene: .
V gene: TRBV11-2
J gene: TRBJ1-2

CDR3 DNA: TGTGCCAGCAGTTACTCGCGTGGGGGGTTAAGTTCACCCCTCCACTTT
CDR3 protein: CASSYSRGGLSSPLHF
clone size: few
CDR3 length: 16
D gene: .
V gene: TRBV6-5
J gene: TRBJ1-6

CDR3 DNA: TGCGCCAGCAGCTTGGGCGGGCAGCTGTACTACAATGAGCAGTTCTTC
CDR3 protein: CASSLGGQLYYNEQFF
clone size: .
CDR3 length: 16
D gene: .
V gene: TRBV5-1
J gene: TRBJ2-1

CDR3 DNA: TGTGCCAGCAGCTGGGACATAAGCGCCGGGGAGCTGTTTTTT
CDR3 protein: CASSWDISAGELFF
clone size: many
CDR3 length: 14
D gene: .
V gene: TRBV7-8
J gene: TRBJ2-2

CDR3 DNA: TGTGCCAGCAGTCCGGGACCCATAGTCCTGACTTTC
CDR3 protein: CASSPGPIVLTF
clone size: .
CDR3 length: 12
D gene: .
V gene: TRBV12-3/TRBV12-4
J gene: TRBJ2-6

CDR3 DNA: TGTGCCAGCATCCCCCCGACAGGGTACTACGAGCAGTACTTC
CDR3 protein: CASIPPTGYYEQYF
clone size: many
CDR3 length: 14
D gene: TRBD1
V gene: TRBV28
J gene: TRBJ2-7

CDR3 DNA: TGTGCCAGCAGCTCCATTGGACTAGCGGGGGCGTCAAATGAGCAGTTCTTC
CDR3 protein: CASSSIGLAGASNEQFF
clone size: .
CDR3 length: 17
D gene: TRBD2
V gene: TRBV7-1
J gene: TRBJ2-1

CDR3 DNA: TGTGCCAGCAGTGATTTCGTGGGCCCGACCGGGGAGCTGTTTTTT
CDR3 protein: CASSDFVGPTGELFF
clone size: many
CDR3 length: 15
D gene: .
V gene: TRBV6-1
J gene: TRBJ2-2

CDR3 DNA: TGCAGTGCTTATAGGGACAGGGACTACGAGCAGTACTTC
CDR3 protein: CSAYRDRDYEQYF
clone size: many
CDR3 length: 13
D gene: TRBD1
V gene: TRBV20-1
J gene: TRBJ2-7

CDR3 DNA: TGTGCCAGTAGTTCCCGGGACAGGGGGCCAGATACGCAGTATTTT
CDR3 protein: CASSSRDRGPDTQYF
clone size: few
CDR3 length: 15
D gene: TRBD1
V gene: TRBV19
J gene: TRBJ2-3

CDR3 DNA: TGCAGTGCTAGAGATACCCAGCAGGGGGAAGGCTACACCTTC
CDR3 protein: CSARDTQQGEGYTF
clone size: .
CDR3 length: 14
D gene: TRBD1
V gene: TRBV20-1
J gene: TRBJ1-2

CDR3 DNA: TGCGCCAGCAGCTTGCTTGAGAGTGGCACAGATACGCAGTATTTT
CDR3 protein: CASSLLESGTDTQYF
clone size: .
CDR3 length: 15
D gene: .
V gene: TRBV5-1
J gene: TRBJ2-3

CDR3 DNA: TGCGCCAGCAGCACGGGACCTGTCCAGTACTTC
CDR3 protein: CASSTGPVQYF
clone size: .
CDR3 length: 11
D gene: .
V gene: TRBV5-1
J gene: TRBJ2-7

CDR3 DNA: TGCAGTGCTAGAGACTTGGCGGGTAGCTCCTACGAGCAGTACTTC
CDR3 protein: CSARDLAGSSYEQYF
clone size: few
CDR3 length: 15
D gene: .
V gene: TRBV20-1
J gene: TRBJ2-7

CDR3 DNA: TGTGCTAGTGGTTTGGAGACTAGCGGGTATGACAATGAGCAGTTCTTC
CDR3 protein: CASGLETSGYDNEQFF
clone size: many
CDR3 length: 16
D gene: TRBD2
V gene: TRBV12-5
J gene: TRBJ2-1

CDR3 DNA: TGTGCCAGCAGCCCCCGGTGGCAGGCGATAAGCACAGATACGCAGTATTTT
CDR3 protein: CASSPRWQAISTDTQYF
clone size: .
CDR3 length: 17
D gene: .
V gene: TRBV5-6
J gene: TRBJ2-3

CDR3 DNA: TGTGCCAGCAGTAAAGGACACTCTAACTATGGCTACACCTTC
CDR3 protein: CASSKGHSNYGYTF
clone size: few
CDR3 length: 14
D gene: .
V gene: TRBV6-2/TRBV6-3
J gene: TRBJ1-2

CDR3 DNA: TGTGCCAGCAGCCAAGATTGGGCGGACCAAGAGACCCAGTACTTC
CDR3 protein: CASSQDWADQETQYF
clone size: many
CDR3 length: 15
D gene: .
V gene: TRBV3-1
J gene: TRBJ2-5

CDR3 DNA: TGCGCCAGCAGCTCTCCGGGACAGGGATACGAGCAGTACTTC
CDR3 protein: CASSSPGQGYEQYF
clone size: many
CDR3 length: 14
D gene: TRBD1
V gene: TRBV5-1
J gene: TRBJ2-7